The rows below give T cell receptor beta chains drawn from one sample of a study of beta chain features in type 1 diabetes. This table comes from immunoSEQ multiplex PCR, and its TCRdb copy is limited to in-frame clones, with some not included. The data show tens of thousands of clones, around 32% seen once. Sequenced: stem cell memory CD4+ T cells from blood. The origin of the receptors is a woman aged 18-35 years in good health. CDR3s include the opening cysteine and the closing phenylalanine or tryptophan. The order of the fields is V gene, J gene, CDR3 length, clone size, D gene, CDR3 DNA, CDR3 protein. The D gene is left open where the match is weak. Where a row states a size, it is once, few, many or the class of an expanded clone; other rows omit it.

>TRBV30|TRBJ1-2|13|NA|NA
TGTGCCTGGAGTGTGATGAGAAATCATGGCTACACCTTC
CAWSVMRNHGYTF
>TRBV7-2|TRBJ2-1|14|few|NA
TGTGCCAGCAGCCCCCCCCCTCCCTACAATGAGCAGTTCTTC
CASSPPPPYNEQFF
>TRBV11-2|TRBJ2-3|13|NA|NA
TGTGCCAGCAGCCCAGGGGCCGGGGATACGCAGTATTTT
CASSPGAGDTQYF
>TRBV7-9|TRBJ1-5|18|NA|TRBD1
TGTGCCAGCAGCTACACCCGACAGGGGGTCTATAGCAATCAGCCCCAGCATTTT
CASSYTRQGVYSNQPQHF
>TRBV6-5|TRBJ1-2|14|NA|NA
TGTGCCAGCAGTTACGGGACTGCTAACTATGGCTACACCTTC
CASSYGTANYGYTF
>TRBV14|TRBJ2-1|15|NA|NA
TGTGCCAGCAGCCAAGTAGAGACACGTTACAATGAGCAGTTCTTC
CASSQVETRYNEQFF
>TRBV4-2|TRBJ2-2|16|NA|TRBD2
TGTGCCAGCAGCCAAGAACTAGCGGCTAACACCGGGGAGCTGTTTTTT
CASSQELAANTGELFF
>TRBV12-2|TRBJ1-1|11|once|NA
TGTGCAAGTCGCTTAGGAGGGGAAGCTTTCTTT
CASRLGGEAFF
>TRBV21-1|TRBJ2-3|14|few|NA
TGTGCCAGCAGAGAGACTTGGAGAGCAGATACGCAGTATTTT
CASRETWRADTQYF
>TRBV5-1|TRBJ2-4|14|NA|TRBD1
TGCGCCAGCAGCTTAGGACAGGGAGGAAACATTCAGTACTTC
CASSLGQGGNIQYF
>TRBV5-1|TRBJ1-1|16|NA|TRBD1
TGCGCCAGCAGACCCGGGACAGGGGGCCGAGACACTGAAGCTTTCTTT
CASRPGTGGRDTEAFF
>TRBV2|TRBJ2-3|15|NA|NA
TGTGCCAGCAGTGAAGCGGGCAGGGTCTGGGATACGCAGTATTTT
CASSEAGRVWDTQYF
>TRBV7-6|TRBJ2-1|17|NA|NA
TGTGCCAGCAGCTTAGAGTATGGGGCGCGGTCGCAGTATGAGCAGTTCTTC
CASSLEYGARSQYEQFF
>TRBV7-9|TRBJ1-1|14|few|NA
TGTGCCAGCAGCCCCAAAGTACCCGGGACTGAAGCTTTCTTT
CASSPKVPGTEAFF
>TRBV11-2|TRBJ2-7|12|few|NA
TGTGCCAGCAGCTTAGATAGTCCCGAGCAGTACTTC
CASSLDSPEQYF
>TRBV11-3|TRBJ2-5|12|NA|NA
TGTGCCAGCAGCTATAGTGAAGAGACCCAGTACTTC
CASSYSEETQYF
>TRBV7-9|TRBJ2-5|17|few|NA
TGTGCCAGCAGCTTAGCGAGAAATACCTACGGGGAAGAGACCCAGTACTTC
CASSLARNTYGEETQYF
>TRBV6-1|TRBJ2-3|15|NA|NA
TGTGCCAGCAGTGACATAACTAGCGTCAGGGGTACGCAGTATTTT
CASSDITSVRGTQYF
>TRBV7-9|TRBJ1-5|16|once|NA
TGTGCCAGCAGCTTAGAAGGGGTAGTAAGCAATCAGCCCCAGCATTTT
CASSLEGVVSNQPQHF
>TRBV13|TRBJ1-1|12|NA|NA
TGTGCCAGCAGCACCAGGAACACTGAAGCTTTCTTT
CASSTRNTEAFF
>TRBV30|TRBJ2-5|13|NA|NA
TGTGCCTGGACTCGGCAGGTACAAGAGACCCAGTACTTC
CAWTRQVQETQYF
>TRBV14|TRBJ1-1|13|NA|TRBD1
TGTGCCAGCAAGGGACAGGAGTTAACTGAAGCTTTCTTT
CASKGQELTEAFF
>TRBV13|TRBJ1-2|14|few|TRBD1
TGTGCCAGCAGCCACACAGGGGGCGAAGGGGGCTACACCTTC
CASSHTGGEGGYTF
>TRBV25-1|TRBJ1-3|14|once|NA
TGTGCCAGCTCTAGTTTGAACTCTGGAAACACCATATATTTT
CASSSLNSGNTIYF